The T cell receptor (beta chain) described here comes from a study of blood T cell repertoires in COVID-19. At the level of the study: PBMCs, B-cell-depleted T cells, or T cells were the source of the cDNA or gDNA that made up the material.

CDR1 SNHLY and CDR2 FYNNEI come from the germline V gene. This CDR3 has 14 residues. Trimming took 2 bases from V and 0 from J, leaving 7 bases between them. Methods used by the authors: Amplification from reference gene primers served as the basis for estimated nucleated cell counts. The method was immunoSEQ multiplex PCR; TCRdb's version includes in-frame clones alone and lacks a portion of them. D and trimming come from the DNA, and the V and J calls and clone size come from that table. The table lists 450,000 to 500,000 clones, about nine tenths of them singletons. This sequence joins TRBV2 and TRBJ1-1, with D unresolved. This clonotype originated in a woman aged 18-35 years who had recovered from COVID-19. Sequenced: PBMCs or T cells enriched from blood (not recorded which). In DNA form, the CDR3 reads TGTGCCAGCAGTGAAACGGTAATGAACACTGAAGCTTTCTTT. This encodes CASSETVMNTEAFF.